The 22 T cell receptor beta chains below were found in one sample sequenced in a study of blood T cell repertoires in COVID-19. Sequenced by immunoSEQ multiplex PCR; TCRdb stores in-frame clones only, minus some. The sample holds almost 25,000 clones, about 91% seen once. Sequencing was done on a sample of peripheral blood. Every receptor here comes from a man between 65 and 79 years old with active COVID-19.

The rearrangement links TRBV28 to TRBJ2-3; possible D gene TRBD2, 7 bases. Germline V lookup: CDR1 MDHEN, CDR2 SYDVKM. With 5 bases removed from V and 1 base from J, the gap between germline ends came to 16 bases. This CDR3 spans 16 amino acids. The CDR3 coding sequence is TGTGCCAGCAGTACGGGGGGCGGGGGAGGCACAGATACGCAGTATTTT. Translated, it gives CASSTGGGGGTDTQYF.

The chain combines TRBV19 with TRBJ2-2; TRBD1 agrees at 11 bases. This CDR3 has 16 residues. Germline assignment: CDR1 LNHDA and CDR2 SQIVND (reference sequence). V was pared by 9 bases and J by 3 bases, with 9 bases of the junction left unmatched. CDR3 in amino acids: CASRDRGSVDTGELFF. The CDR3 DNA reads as TGTGCCAGCCGGGACAGGGGGTCCGTGGACACCGGGGAGCTGTTTTTT.

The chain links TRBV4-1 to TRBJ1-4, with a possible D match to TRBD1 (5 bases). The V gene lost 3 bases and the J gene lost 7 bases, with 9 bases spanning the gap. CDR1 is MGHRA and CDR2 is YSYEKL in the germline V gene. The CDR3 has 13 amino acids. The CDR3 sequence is CASSHWRGEKLFF. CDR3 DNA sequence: TGCGCCAGCAGCCATTGGAGGGGTGAAAAACTGTTTTTT.

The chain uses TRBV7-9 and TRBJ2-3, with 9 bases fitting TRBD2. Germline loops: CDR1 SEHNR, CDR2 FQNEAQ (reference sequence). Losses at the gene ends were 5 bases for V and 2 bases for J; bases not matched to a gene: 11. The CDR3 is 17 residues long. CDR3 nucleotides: TGTGCCAGCAGCAACGTCGCGGGAGGGCAAGTCACAGATACGCAGTATTTT. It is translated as CASSNVAGGQVTDTQYF.

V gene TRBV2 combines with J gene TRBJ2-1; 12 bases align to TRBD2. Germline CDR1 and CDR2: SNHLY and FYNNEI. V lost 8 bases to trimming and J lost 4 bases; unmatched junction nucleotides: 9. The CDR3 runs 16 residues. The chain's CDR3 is CASALGLAGLYNEQFF. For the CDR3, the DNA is TGTGCCAGCGCACTGGGACTAGCGGGCCTATACAATGAGCAGTTCTTC.

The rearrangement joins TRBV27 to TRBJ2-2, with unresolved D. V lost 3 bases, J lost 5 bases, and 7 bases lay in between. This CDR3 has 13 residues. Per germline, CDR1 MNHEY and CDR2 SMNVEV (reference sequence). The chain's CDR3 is CASSFRSTGELFF. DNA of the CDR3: TGTGCCAGCAGTTTTAGATCGACCGGGGAGCTGTTTTTT.

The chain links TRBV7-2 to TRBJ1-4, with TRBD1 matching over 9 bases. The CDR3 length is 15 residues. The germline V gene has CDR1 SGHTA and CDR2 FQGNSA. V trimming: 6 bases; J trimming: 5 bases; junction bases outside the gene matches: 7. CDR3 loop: CASRRQGVRNEKLFF. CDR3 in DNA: TGTGCCAGCAGGCGACAGGGGGTTAGGAATGAAAAACTGTTTTTT.

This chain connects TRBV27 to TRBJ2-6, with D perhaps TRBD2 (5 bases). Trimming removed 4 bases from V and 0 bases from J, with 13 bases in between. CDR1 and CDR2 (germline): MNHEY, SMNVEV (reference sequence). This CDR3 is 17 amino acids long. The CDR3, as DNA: TGTGCCAGCAGTTCTAACTCGGGAAGCTCTGGGGCCAACGTCCTGACTTTC. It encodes CASSSNSGSSGANVLTF.

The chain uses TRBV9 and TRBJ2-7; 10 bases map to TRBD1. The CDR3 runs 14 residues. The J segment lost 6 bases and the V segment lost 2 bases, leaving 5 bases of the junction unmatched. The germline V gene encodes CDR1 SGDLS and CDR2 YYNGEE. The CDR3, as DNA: TGTGCCAGCAGCGTCACGACAGGGGGCCCCGAGCAGTACTTC. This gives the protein CASSVTTGGPEQYF. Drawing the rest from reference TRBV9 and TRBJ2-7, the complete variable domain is DSGVTQTPKHLITATGQRVTLRCSPRSGDLSVYWYQQSLDQGLQFLIQYYNGEERAKGNILERFSAQQFPDLHSELNLSSLELGDSALYFCASSVTTGGPEQYFGPGTRLTVT.

The CDR3 DNA is TGCGCCAGCAGCCAAGGCCTATCGGTAGCGGGCCCGAATACCCAGTACTTC. Translating gives CASSQGLSVAGPNTQYF. The genes are TRBV4-1 and TRBJ2-5; TRBD2 agrees at 7 bases. The CDR3 extends over 17 amino acids. J was trimmed by 8 bases and V by 1 base; bases with no gene match: 16. Germline CDR1 and CDR2: MGHRA and YSYEKL.

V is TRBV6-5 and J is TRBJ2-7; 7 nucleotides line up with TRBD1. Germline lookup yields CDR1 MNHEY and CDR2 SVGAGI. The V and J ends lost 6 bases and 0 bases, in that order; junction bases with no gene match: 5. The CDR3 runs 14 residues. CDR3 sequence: CASRTGTASYEQYF. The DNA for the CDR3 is TGTGCCAGCAGAACAGGGACAGCCTCCTACGAGCAGTACTTC.

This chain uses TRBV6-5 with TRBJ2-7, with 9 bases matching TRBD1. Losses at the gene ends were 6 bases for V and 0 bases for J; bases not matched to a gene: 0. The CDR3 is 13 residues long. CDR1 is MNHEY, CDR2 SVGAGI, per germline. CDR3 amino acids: CASRGQGSYEQYF. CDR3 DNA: TGTGCCAGCAGGGGACAGGGCTCCTACGAGCAGTACTTC.

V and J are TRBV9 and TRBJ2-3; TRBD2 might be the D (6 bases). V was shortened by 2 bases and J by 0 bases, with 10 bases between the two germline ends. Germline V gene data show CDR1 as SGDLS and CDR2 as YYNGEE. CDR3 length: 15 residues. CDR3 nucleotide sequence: TGTGCCAGCAGCGTCGCTAGCGTGAGCACAGATACGCAGTATTTT. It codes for CASSVASVSTDTQYF.

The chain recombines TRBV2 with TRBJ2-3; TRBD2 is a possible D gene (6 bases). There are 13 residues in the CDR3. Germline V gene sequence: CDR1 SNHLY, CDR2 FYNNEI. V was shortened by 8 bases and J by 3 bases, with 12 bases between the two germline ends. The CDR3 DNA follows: TGTGCCAGCCTAGCGCGTTTAACAGATACGCAGTATTTT. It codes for CASLARLTDTQYF.

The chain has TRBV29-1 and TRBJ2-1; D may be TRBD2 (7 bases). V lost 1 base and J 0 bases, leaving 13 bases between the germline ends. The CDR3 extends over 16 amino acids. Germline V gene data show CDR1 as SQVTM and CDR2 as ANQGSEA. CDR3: CSVEVWGGSSYNEQFF. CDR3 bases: TGCAGCGTTGAAGTTTGGGGGGGCAGCTCCTACAATGAGCAGTTCTTC.

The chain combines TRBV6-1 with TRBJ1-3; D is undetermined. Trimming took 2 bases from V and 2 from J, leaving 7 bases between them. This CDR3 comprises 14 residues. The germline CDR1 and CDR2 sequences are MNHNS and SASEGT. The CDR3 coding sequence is TGTGCCAGCAGTGAACCTAGGCCTGGAAACACCATATATTTT. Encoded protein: CASSEPRPGNTIYF.

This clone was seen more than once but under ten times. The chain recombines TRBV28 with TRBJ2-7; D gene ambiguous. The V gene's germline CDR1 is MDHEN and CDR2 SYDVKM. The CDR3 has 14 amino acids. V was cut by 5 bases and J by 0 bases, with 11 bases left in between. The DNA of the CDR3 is TGTGCCAGCAGTCCCCCAAGGAGCTCCTACGAGCAGTACTTC. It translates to CASSPPRSSYEQYF. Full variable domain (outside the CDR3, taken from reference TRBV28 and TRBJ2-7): DVKVTQSSRYLVKRTGEKVFLECVQDMDHENMFWYRQDPGLGLRLIYFSYDVKMKEKGDIPEGYSVSREKKERFSLILESASTNQTSMYLCASSPPRSSYEQYFGPGTRLTVT.

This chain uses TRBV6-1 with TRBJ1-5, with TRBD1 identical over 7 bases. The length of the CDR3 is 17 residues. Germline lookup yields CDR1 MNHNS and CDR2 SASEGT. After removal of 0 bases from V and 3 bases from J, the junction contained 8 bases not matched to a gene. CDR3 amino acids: CASSEASGRGVNQPQHF. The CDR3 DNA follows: TGTGCCAGCAGTGAAGCGAGTGGCAGGGGGGTCAATCAGCCCCAGCATTTT.

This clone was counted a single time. The CDR3 DNA follows: TGTGCCACCAGCAGAGCTGGGACACAACAGACCCAGTACTTC. It is translated as CATSRAGTQQTQYF. V usage is TRBV15 and J usage is TRBJ2-5; weak D call: TRBD1 (6 bases). With 1 base removed from V and 6 bases from J, the gap between germline ends came to 12 bases. CDR1 is LNHNV, CDR2 YYDKDF, per germline (reference sequence). This CDR3 is built from 14 residues.

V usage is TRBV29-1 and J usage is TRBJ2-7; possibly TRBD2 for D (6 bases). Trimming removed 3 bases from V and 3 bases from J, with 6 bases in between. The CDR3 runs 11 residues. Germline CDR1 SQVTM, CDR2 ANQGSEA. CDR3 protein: CSVDGGYEQYF. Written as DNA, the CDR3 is TGCAGCGTTGACGGGGGCTACGAGCAGTACTTC.

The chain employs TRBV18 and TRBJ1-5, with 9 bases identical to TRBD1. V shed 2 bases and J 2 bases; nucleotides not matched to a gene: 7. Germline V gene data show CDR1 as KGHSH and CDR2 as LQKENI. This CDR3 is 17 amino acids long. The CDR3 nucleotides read TGTGCCAGCTCACCAGTCACAGGGGGCCGCGGCAATCAGCCCCAGCATTTT. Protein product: CASSPVTGGRGNQPQHF. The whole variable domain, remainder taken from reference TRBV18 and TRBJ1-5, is NAGVMQNPRHLVRRRGQEARLRCSPMKGHSHVYWYRQLPEEGLKFMVYLQKENIIDESGMPKERFSAEFPKEGPSILRIQQVVRGDSAAYFCASSPVTGGRGNQPQHFGDGTRLSIL.

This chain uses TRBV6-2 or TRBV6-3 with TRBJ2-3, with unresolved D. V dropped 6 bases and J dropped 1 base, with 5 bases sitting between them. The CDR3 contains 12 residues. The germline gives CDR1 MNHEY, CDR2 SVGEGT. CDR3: CASSPGTDTQYF. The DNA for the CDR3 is TGTGCCAGCAGCCCCGGCACAGATACGCAGTATTTT.